This T cell receptor (beta chain) came from a study of low-dose radiotherapy and immunotherapy resistance in tumors. Study as a whole: Intravenous ipilimumab 1 mg/kg every six weeks was given with nivolumab 240 mg every two weeks.

Primers used for first-strand cDNA, a TRAV- and TRBV-specific set, covered both alpha and beta chains. The authors amplified TCRs for about 20 PCR cycles with a constant-region primer and a V-primer adapter. TCRdb re-derived calls from the reads in MiXCR, one entry per CDR3 protein. The data contain approximately 90,000 distinct CDR3 sequences, 15% to 20% of them singletons. This clonotype was counted at least ten times. Germline V CDR1 and CDR2: SQVTM, ANQGSEA. The CDR3 totals 13 residues. V shed 3 bases and J shed 4 bases, with 12 bases lying between them. Time point given: before trial treatment. Along with nivolumab and ipilimumab, donors received aspirin, low-dose cyclophosphamide and low-dose radiotherapy.

This clonotype originated in a male donor with prostate cancer. The chain has TRBV29-1 and TRBJ1-1; D not certain. The material sequenced was PBMCs, taken before treatment. This CDR3 is CSVETPTGTEAFF. The CDR3 DNA reads TGCAGCGTTGAGACCCCTACGGGCACTGAAGCTTTCTTT.